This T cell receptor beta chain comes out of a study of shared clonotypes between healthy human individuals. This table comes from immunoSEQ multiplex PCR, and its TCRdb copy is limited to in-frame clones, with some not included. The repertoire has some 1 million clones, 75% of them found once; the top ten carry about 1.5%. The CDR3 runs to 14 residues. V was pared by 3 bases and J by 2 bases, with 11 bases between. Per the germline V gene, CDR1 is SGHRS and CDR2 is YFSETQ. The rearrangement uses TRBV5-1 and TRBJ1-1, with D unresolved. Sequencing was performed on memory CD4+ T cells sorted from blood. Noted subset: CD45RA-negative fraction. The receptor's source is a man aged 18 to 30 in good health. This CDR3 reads CASSSVSFNTEAFF. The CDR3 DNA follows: TGCGCCAGCAGCTCGGTTTCATTCAACACTGAAGCTTTCTTT.